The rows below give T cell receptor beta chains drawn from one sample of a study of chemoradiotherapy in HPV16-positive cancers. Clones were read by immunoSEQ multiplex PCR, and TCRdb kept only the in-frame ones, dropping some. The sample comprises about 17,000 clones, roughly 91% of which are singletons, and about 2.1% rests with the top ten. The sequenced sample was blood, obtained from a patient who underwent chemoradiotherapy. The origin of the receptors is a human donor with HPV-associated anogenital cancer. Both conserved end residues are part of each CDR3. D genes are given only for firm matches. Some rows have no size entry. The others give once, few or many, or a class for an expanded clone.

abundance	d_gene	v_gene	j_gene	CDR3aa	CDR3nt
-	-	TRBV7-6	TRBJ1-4	CASSLEGGQATNEKLFF	TGTGCCAGCAGCTTAGAGGGAGGCCAGGCAACTAATGAAAAACTGTTTTTT
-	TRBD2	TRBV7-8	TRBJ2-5	CASSFSRRLAGGQETQYF	TGTGCCAGCAGCTTCTCGCGCAGACTAGCGGGGGGGCAGGAGACCCAGTACTTC
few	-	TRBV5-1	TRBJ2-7	CASRFESYEQYF	TGCGCCAGCAGGTTTGAGTCCTACGAGCAGTACTTC
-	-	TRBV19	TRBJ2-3	CATRRDGTDTQYF	TGTGCCACCCGCAGGGACGGGACAGATACGCAGTATTTT
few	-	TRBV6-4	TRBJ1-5	CASSDMGRSNQPQHF	TGTGCCAGCAGTGACATGGGACGGAGCAATCAGCCCCAGCATTTT
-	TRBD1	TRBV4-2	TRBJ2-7	CASSQGQGDYEQYF	TGTGCCAGCAGCCAGGGACAGGGCGACTACGAGCAGTACTTC
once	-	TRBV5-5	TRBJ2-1	CASSLDPYNEQFF	TGTGCCAGCAGCTTGGACCCTTACAATGAGCAGTTCTTC
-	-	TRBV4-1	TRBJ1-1	CASSQERGGTAFF	TGCGCCAGCAGCCAAGAGAGGGGGGGCACGGCTTTCTTT
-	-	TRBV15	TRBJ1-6	CATSRTGPLHF	TGTGCCACCAGCAGAACCGGACCCCTCCACTTT
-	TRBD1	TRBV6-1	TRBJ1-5	CASRRDRSSNQPQHF	TGTGCCAGCAGACGGGACAGGAGTAGCAATCAGCCCCAGCATTTT
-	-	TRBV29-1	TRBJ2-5	CSVSITPETQYF	TGCAGCGTTTCTATAACACCAGAGACCCAGTACTTC
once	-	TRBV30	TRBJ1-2	CAWSVGPNYGYTF	TGTGCCTGGAGTGTAGGTCCTAACTATGGCTACACCTTC
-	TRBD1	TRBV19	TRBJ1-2	CASILRPPGTGGAGSYGYTF	TGTGCCAGTATCCTACGGCCGCCGGGGACAGGGGGCGCCGGTAGCTATGGCTACACCTTC
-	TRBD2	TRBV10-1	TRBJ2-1	CASSPGGGRFF	TGCGCCAGCAGTCCGGGAGGGGGGCGGTTCTTC
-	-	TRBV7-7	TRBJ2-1	CASSSGRSSYNEQFF	TGTGCTAGCAGCTCCGGACGGAGCTCCTACAATGAGCAGTTCTTC
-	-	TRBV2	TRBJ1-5	CASSEWGAGNDQPQHF	TGTGCCAGCAGTGAATGGGGTGCAGGGAACGATCAGCCCCAGCATTTT
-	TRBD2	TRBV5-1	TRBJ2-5	CASTLAGGETQYF	TGCGCCAGCACCCTGGCGGGGGGAGAGACCCAGTACTTC
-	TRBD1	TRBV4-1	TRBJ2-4	CASSQVGGARNIQYF	TGCGCCAGCAGCCAAGTAGGGGGCGCGCGGAACATTCAGTACTTC
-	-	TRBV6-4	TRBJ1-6	CASSEWQGQGNSPLHF	TGTGCCAGCAGTGAGTGGCAGGGTCAGGGTAATTCACCCCTCCACTTT
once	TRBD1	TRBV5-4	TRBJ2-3	CASSLGTGITDTQYF	TGTGCCAGCAGTTTGGGGACAGGGATCACAGATACGCAGTATTTT
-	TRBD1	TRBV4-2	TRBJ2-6	CASSQDLTGGHSGANVLTF	TGTGCCAGCAGCCAAGATCTAACAGGGGGCCACTCTGGGGCCAACGTCCTGACTTTC
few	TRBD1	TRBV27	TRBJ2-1	CASSPTGTGGIYEQFF	TGTGCCAGCAGCCCTACCGGGACAGGGGGTATCTATGAGCAGTTCTTC